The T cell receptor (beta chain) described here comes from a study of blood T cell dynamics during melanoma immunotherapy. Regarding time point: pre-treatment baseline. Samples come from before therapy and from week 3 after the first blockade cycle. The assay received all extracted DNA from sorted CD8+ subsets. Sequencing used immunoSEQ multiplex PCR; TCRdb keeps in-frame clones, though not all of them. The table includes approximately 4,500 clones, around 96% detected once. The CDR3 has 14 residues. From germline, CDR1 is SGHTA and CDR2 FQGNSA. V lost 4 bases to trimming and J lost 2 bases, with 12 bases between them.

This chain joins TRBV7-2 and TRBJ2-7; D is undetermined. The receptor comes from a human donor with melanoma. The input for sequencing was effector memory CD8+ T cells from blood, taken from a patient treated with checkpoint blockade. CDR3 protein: CASSSHSGAYEQYF. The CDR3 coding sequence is TGTGCCAGCAGCTCCCACAGTGGGGCCTACGAGCAGTACTTC.